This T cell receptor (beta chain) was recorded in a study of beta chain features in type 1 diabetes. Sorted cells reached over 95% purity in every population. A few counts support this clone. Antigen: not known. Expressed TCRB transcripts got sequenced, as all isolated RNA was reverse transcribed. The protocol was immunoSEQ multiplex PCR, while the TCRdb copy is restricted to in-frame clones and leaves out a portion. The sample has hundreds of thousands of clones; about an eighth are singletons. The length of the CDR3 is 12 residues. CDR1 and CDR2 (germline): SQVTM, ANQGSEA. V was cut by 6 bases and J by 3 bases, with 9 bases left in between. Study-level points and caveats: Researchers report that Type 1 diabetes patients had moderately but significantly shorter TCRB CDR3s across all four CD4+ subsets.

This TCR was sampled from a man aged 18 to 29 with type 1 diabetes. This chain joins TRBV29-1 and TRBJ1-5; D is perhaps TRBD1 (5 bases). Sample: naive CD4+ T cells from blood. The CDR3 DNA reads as TGCAGCGTCCAGGGCCTCAATCAGCCCCAGCATTTT. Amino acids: CSVQGLNQPQHF.